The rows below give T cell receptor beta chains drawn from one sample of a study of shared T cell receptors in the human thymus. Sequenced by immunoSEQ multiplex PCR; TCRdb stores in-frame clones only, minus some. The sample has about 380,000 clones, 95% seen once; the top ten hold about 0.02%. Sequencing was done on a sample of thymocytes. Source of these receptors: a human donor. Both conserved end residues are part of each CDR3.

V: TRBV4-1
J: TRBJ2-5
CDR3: CASSLRTSGSFGETQYF

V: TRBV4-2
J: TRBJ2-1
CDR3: CASSQDREGGEQFF

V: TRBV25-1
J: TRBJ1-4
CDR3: CASSGGRPIEKLFF

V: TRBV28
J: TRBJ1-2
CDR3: CASSLPGGRGYTF

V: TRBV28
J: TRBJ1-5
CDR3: CASSRTALKGNQPQHF

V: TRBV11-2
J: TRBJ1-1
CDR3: CASSLTVANTEAFF

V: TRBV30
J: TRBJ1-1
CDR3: CAWSEMNTEAFF

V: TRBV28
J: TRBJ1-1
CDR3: CASSFGLGMPMGPEAFF

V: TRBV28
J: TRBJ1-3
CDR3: CASSTPGDSGNTIYF

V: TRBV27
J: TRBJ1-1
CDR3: CASIRDRGLGRPEAFF

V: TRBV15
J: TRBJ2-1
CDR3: CATSKVLGDRRYNEQFF

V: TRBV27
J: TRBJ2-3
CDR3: CASSLSDGSSGRKGTDTQYF

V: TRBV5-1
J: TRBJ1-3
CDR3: CASSLDGSSGNTIYF

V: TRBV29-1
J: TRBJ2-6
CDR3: CSVVHREVSGANVLTF

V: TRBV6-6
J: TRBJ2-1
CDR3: CASRLRGQEYNEQFF

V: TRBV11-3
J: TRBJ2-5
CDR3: CASSSVGQETQYF

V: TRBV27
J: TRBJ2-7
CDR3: CASSLGGFSYEQYF

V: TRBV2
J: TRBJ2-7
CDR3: CASRQGINEQYF

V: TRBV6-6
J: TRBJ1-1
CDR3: CASRQQGPQNTEAFF

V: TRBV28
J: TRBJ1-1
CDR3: CASRKGHMNTEAFF

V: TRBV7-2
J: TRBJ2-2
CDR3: CASSLSLGANTGELFF

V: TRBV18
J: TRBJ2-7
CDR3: CASSRGTGNEQYF

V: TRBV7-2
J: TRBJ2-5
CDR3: CASSLRTSGRGETQYF

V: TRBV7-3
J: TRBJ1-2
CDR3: CASSLKPGQEVRGYTF

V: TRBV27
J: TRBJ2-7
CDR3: CASSQGREDYEQYF

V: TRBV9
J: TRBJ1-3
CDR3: CASSVLPGAHGWSGNTIYF

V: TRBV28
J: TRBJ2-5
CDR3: CASSLVHGETQYF

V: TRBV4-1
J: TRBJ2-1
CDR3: CASSQRTSRWNEQFF

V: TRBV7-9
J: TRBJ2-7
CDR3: CASSLEGGPYEQYF

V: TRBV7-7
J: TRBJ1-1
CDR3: CASSPRTVTEAFF

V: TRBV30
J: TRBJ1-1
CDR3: CAWSRVNTEAFF

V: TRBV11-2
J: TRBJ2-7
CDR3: CASSLGFQNPYEQYF

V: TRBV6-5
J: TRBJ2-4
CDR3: CASSYSSGLAKNIQYF

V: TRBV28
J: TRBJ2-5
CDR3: CASSSGAAGQETQYF

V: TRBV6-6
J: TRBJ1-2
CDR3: CASIHVEGKRSYGYTF

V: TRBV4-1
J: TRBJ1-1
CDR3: CASRVPGQSRTEAFF

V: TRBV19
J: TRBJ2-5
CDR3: CASSISRGIGETQYF

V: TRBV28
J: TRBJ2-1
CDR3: CASSLRELYNEQFF

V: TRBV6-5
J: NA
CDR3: CASSYSGVVYEQYF

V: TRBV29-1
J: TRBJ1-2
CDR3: CSAQGVDYGYTF

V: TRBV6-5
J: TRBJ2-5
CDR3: CASSYLPGLQETQYF

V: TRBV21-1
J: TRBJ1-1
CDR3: CASSKARWHTEAFF

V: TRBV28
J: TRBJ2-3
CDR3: CAGGASGRSWDTQYF

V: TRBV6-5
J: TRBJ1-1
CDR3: CASSYSPEGANTEAFF

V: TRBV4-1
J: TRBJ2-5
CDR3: CASSQFPTRGQETQYF

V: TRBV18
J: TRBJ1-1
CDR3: CASSPPEGMNTEAFF

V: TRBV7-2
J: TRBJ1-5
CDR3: CASSMDGLYSNQPQHF

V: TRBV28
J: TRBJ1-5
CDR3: CASSPTGLQKGDNQPQHF

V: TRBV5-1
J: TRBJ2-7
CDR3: CASRKRADTYEQYF

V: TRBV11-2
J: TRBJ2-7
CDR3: CASSFSGGTVSYEQYF

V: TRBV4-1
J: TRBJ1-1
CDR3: CASSQQPYTEAFF